This T cell receptor beta chain appears in the sequencing data of a study of blood T cell repertoires in COVID-19 (TCRdb year 2020). Context from the whole study: Samples from collaborators originated in the United States, Italy and Spain and spanned both the acute and convalescent phases of COVID-19. The prospective study material was composed of cDNA or gDNA derived from T cells, B-cell-depleted T cells, or PBMCs. Deeply sampled blood TCRbeta repertoires from subjects exposed to, actively infected with, or recovered from COVID-19 were included in the dataset. The repertoires were released in a freely available public database meant as a resource for research on the immune response to SARS-CoV-2. Samples were obtained from the ongoing ImmuneRACE study (first 160 participants) and from roughly 1,300 subjects provided by 6 global collaborators. The sample metadata nearly always contained a de-identified subject ID, COVID-19 status, age in years and sex. Where HLA class I and class II types were available, the types were taken from metadata supplied by the sample provider, not from assay-based typing. Overall results and qualifications from the work: The quantity of clinical and demographic metadata differed by source and by participant and was supplied without curation.

At one collaborating source in Seattle, patients were enrolled during active infection and were followed longitudinally through the course of disease. Collaborating institutions collected whole blood in K2EDTA tubes following their own protocols. Collaborator samples were shipped for TCRbeta analysis as frozen whole blood, isolated PBMCs, or DNA extracted from either sample type. The table lists this clone with a count of one. Its antigen remains unidentified. Qualities for individual bases were not recorded, and no much larger clone is one base off. The immunoSEQ Assay, a bias-controlled multiplex PCR, was used to amplify TCRbeta CDR3 regions from genomic DNA. Per the authors' processing: Within the assay, amplification of reference gene primers was used to estimate how many nucleated cells each sample contained. To quantify the absolute abundance of each unique TCRbeta CDR3 rearrangement, sequence reads were collapsed and filtered. Productive Simpson clonality was computed per sample as the square root of Simpson's diversity index over productive rearrangements. Entries here come from immuneACCESS through TCRdb and include only in-frame sequences with V and J called. Some clones fail to appear in such tables; in the studies checked, an unresolved V gene covers under half of the shortfall, and the cause of the remainder is unknown. V, J and clone size were drawn from that table, and D and trimming were deduced from the DNA. The sample profile shows about 28,000 clones; about 92% of them were found once. The ten largest make up approximately 0.88% of the sample.

The germline V gene yields SGHRS for CDR1 and YFSETQ for CDR2. Counted from cysteine to phenylalanine, this CDR3 has 14 amino acids. Just CDR3 DNA is preserved here, 42 bases in frame from base 1. V is cut by 0 bases and J by 5 bases, and the space between the germline ends is 11 bases. Specimen: peripheral blood. The sequence came from a woman in her 70s with COVID-19, enrolled during active disease. Recombination joined TRBV5-1 with TRBJ1-1; a tentative D call is TRBD1 (6 bases match). The CDR3 region reads CASSLEDSYTEAFF. The DNA sequence is as follows: TGCGCCAGCAGCTTGGAGGACAGTTATACTGAAGCTTTCTTT. Reference TRBV5-1 and TRBJ1-1 proteins supply the regions before and after the CDR3; the full variable domain is: KAGVTQTPRYLIKTRGQQVTLSCSPISGHRSVSWYQQTPGQGLQFLFEYFSETQRNKGNFPGRFSGRQFSNSRSEMNVSTLELGDSALYLCASSLEDSYTEAFFGQGTRLTVV.